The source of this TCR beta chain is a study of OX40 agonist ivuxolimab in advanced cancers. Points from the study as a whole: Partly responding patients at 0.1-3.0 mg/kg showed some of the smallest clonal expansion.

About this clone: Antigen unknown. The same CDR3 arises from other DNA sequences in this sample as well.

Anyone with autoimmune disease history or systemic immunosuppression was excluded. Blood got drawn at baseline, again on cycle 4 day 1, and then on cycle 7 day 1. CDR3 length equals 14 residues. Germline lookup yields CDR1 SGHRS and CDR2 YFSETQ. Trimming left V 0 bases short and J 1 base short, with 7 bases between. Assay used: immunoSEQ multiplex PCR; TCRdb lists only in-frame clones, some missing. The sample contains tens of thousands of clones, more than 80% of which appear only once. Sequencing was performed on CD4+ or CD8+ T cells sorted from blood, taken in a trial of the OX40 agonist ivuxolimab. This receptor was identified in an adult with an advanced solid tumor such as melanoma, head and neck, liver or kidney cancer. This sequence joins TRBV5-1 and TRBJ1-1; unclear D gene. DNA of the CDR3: TGCGCCAGCAGCTTGGCCCCGGGGAACACTGAAGCTTTCTTT. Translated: CASSLAPGNTEAFF.